Listed here are 12 T cell receptor beta chains from one sample, sequenced in a study of cytomegalovirus exposure and HLA in healthy donors. The PCR was carried out with 60 Vbeta primers and 13 Jbeta primers. Sequenced by immunoSEQ multiplex PCR; TCRdb stores in-frame clones only, minus some. Here the sample spans 150,000 to 200,000 clones, approximately 70% being singletons. The sample taken for sequencing was PBMCs. The source of these receptors is a man in his forties in good health and CMV-seropositive.

In this sample, this clone turned up a few times. The V gene is TRBV27, the J gene TRBJ1-2, with D possibly matching TRBD1 (5 bases). CDR3 size: 15 residues. The V gene lost 4 bases and the J gene lost 1 base, with 13 bases spanning the gap. Germline-derived CDR1 and CDR2 are MNHEY and SMNVEV (reference sequence). This CDR3 is CASSSPTGGNYGYTF. In DNA, the CDR3 is TGTGCCAGCAGTTCACCGACCGGGGGTAACTATGGCTACACCTTC.

The gene calls are TRBV19 and TRBJ2-7; 11 bases align to TRBD1. With 7 bases clipped from V and 1 base from J, the junction kept 9 bases outside the gene matches. CDR3 length: 16 amino acids. In germline, CDR1 is LNHDA, CDR2 SQIVND (reference sequence). CDR3 DNA sequence: TGTGCCAGTAATCAGGACAGGGGGCGAAGATCCTACGAGCAGTACTTC. This translates into CASNQDRGRRSYEQYF.

J is TRBJ1-2 and V is TRBV5-4, with D uncertain. V was trimmed by 0 bases and J by 8 bases, leaving 11 bases between them. The CDR3 runs 13 residues. CDR1 is SGHNT and CDR2 is YYREEE in the germline V gene (reference sequence). CDR3 sequence: CASSLVGEDGYTF. CDR3 sequence (DNA): TGTGCCAGCAGCTTGGTCGGGGAAGACGGCTACACCTTC.

This clone was observed a handful of times. The gene calls are TRBV5-6 and TRBJ2-1; D might be TRBD1 (6 bases). This CDR3 spans 16 amino acids. Germline V gene data show CDR1 as SGHDT and CDR2 as YYEEEE. V lost 0 bases and J lost 2, with 12 bases in between. This CDR3 reads CASSLVGTSAYNEQFF. The DNA of the CDR3 is TGTGCCAGCAGCTTGGTCGGGACAAGCGCCTACAATGAGCAGTTCTTC.

The chain carries TRBV10-3 and TRBJ2-2, with 10 bases matching TRBD2. Germline V lookup: CDR1 ENHRY, CDR2 SYGVKD. V lost 8 bases and J lost 6; bases outside the gene matches: 12. CDR3 length: 16 amino acids. CDR3 loop: CAISERGGSIAGELFF. In DNA form, the CDR3 reads TGTGCCATCTCGGAGCGGGGGGGCTCCATCGCCGGGGAGCTGTTTTTT.

The genes are TRBV6-5 and TRBJ2-1, with D tentatively TRBD2 (6 bases). Per germline, CDR1 MNHEY and CDR2 SVGAGI. V gave up 7 bases and J gave up 7 bases, with 14 bases separating them. The CDR3 is 13 residues long. The chain's CDR3 is CASIEPGDNEQFF. In DNA form, the CDR3 reads TGTGCCAGCATCGAACCGGGGGATAATGAGCAGTTCTTC.

The chain is built from TRBV13 and TRBJ2-3, with D perhaps matching TRBD2 (6 bases). Germline loops: CDR1 PRHDT, CDR2 FYEKMQ (reference sequence). The V and J ends lost 5 bases and 4 bases respectively, with 13 bases between them. The CDR3 length is 14 residues. The DNA for the CDR3 is TGTGCCAGCAGCATCCGGACTAAGGCAGATACGCAGTATTTT. Translation: CASSIRTKADTQYF.

This rearrangement joins TRBV19 to TRBJ1-1; possible D gene TRBD1, 6 bases. Per germline, CDR1 LNHDA and CDR2 SQIVND (reference sequence). The CDR3 loop spans 15 amino acids. V lost 3 bases and J lost 1, with 12 bases in between. In DNA form, the CDR3 reads TGTGCCAGTAGTATCCCGGGGGGGCCGAACACTGAAGCTTTCTTT. It encodes CASSIPGGPNTEAFF.

V and J are TRBV20-1 and TRBJ2-7, with D unclear. The V gene's germline CDR1 is DFQATT and CDR2 SNEGSKA (reference sequence). The CDR3 contains 11 residues. Deletions cut 3 bases from V and 6 bases from J, with 9 bases between. The CDR3 spells CSARQLAEQYF. The CDR3 region has the DNA TGCAGTGCTAGGCAATTGGCCGAGCAGTACTTC.

The V call is TRBV29-1, the J call TRBJ2-5; TRBD2 aligns across 10 bases. This CDR3 region has 15 residues. V lost 6 bases and J lost 3; bases outside the gene matches: 10. Looked up from germline, CDR1 is SQVTM and CDR2 is ANQGSEA. The CDR3 coding sequence is TGCAGCGTCACTTTAGCGGGGGGAAGCAAAGAGACCCAGTACTTC. Its protein is CSVTLAGGSKETQYF.

This clone was seen just once. This chain uses TRBV15 with TRBJ2-2, with 9 bases matching TRBD1. This CDR3 region has 14 residues. Germline V gene data show CDR1 as LNHNV and CDR2 as YYDKDF (reference sequence). The V segment lost 4 bases and the J segment 6 bases; nucleotides outside the gene matches: 3. DNA for the CDR3: TGTGCCACCAGCACGGGACAGGGAGCCGGGGAGCTGTTTTTT. The encoded protein is CATSTGQGAGELFF.

The CDR3: CASTKDRTSTDTQYF. The CDR3 region has the DNA TGTGCCAGCACCAAGGACAGAACTAGCACAGATACGCAGTATTTT. This chain uses TRBV6-6 with TRBJ2-3, with a possible D match to TRBD1 (6 bases). CDR1 is MNHNY, CDR2 SVGAGI, per germline (reference sequence). Trimming left V 7 bases short and J 0 bases short, with 14 bases between. This CDR3 is 15 amino acids long.